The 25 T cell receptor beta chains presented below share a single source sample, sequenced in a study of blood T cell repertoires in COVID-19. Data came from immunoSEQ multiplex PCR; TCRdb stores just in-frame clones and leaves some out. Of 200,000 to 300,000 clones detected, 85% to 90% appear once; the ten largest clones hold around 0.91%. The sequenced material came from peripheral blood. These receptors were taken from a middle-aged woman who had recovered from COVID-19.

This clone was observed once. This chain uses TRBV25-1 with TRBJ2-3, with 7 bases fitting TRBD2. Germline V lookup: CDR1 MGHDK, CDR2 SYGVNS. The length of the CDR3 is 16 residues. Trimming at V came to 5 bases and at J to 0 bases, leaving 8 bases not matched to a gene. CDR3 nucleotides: TGTGCCAGCAGTCCCCCCCTAGCGGCTAGCACAGATACGCAGTATTTT. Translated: CASSPPLAASTDTQYF.

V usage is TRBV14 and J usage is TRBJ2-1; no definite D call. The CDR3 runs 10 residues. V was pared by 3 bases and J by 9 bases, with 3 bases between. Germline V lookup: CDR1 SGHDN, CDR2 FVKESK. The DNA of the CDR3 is TGTGCCAGCAGCCACAGTGAGCAGTTCTTC. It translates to CASSHSEQFF.

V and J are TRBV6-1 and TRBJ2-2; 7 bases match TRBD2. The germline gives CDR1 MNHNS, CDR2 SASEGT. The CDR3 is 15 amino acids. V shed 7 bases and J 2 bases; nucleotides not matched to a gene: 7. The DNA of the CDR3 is TGTGCCAGCACCAGAAGCGGGGCAAACACCGGGGAGCTGTTTTTT. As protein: CASTRSGANTGELFF.

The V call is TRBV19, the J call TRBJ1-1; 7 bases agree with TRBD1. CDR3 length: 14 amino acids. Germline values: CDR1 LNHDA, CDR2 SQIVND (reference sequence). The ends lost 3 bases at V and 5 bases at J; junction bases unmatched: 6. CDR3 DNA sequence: TGTGCCAGTAGTATCACAGGGGTAAGGACTGAAGCTTTCTTT. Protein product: CASSITGVRTEAFF.

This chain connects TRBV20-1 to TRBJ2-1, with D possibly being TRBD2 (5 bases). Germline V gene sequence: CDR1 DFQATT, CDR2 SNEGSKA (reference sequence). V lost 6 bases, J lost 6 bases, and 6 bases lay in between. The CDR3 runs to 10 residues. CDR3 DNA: TGCAGTGCAGGGAGCAATGAGCAGTTCTTC. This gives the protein CSAGSNEQFF.

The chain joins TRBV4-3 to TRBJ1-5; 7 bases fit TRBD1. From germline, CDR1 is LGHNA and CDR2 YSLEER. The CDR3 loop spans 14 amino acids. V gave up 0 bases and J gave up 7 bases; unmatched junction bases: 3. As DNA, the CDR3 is TGCGCCAGCAGCCAAGAGCAGGGGGGACAGCCCCAGCATTTT. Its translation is CASSQEQGGQPQHF.

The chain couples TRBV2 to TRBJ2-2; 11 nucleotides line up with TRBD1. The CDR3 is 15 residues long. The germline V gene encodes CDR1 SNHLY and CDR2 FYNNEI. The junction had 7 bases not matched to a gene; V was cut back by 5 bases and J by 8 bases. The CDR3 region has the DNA TGTGCCAGCAGTCCGGACAGGGGGCGTATGGGGGAGCTGTTTTTT. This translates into CASSPDRGRMGELFF.

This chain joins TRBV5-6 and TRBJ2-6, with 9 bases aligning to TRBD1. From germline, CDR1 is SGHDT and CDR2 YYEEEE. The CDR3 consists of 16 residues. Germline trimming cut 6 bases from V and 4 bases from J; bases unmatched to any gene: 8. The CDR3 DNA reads TGTGCCAGCAACGGACAGGGGATATCGGGGGCCAACGTCCTGACTTTC. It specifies CASNGQGISGANVLTF. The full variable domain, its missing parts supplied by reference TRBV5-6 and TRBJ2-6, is DAGVTQSPTHLIKTRGQQVTLRCSPKSGHDTVSWYQQALGQGPQFIFQYYEEEERQRGNFPDRFSGHQFPNYSSELNVNALLLGDSALYLCASNGQGISGANVLTFGAGSRLTVL.

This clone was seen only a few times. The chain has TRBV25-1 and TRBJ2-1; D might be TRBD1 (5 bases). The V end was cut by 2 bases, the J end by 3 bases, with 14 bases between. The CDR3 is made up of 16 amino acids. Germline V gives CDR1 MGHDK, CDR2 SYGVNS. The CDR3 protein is CASSEGGAGLYNEQFF. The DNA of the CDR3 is TGTGCCAGCAGTGAAGGTGGAGCAGGGCTCTACAATGAGCAGTTCTTC.

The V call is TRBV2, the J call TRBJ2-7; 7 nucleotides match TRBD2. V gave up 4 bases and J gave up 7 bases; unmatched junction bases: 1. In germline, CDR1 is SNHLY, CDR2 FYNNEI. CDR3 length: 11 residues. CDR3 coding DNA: TGTGCCAGCAGTGGCGGGGGAGAGCAGTACTTC. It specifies CASSGGGEQYF. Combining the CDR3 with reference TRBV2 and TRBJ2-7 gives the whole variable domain EPEVTQTPSHQVTQMGQEVILRCVPISNHLYFYWYRQILGQKVEFLVSFYNNEISEKSEIFDDQFSVERPDGSNFTLKIRSTKLEDSAMYFCASSGGGEQYFGPGTRLTVT.

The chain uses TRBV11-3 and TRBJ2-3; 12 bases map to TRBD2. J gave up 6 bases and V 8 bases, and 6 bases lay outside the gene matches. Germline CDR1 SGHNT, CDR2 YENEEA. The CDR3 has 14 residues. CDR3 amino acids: CASQTSGRLDTQYF. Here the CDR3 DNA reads TGTGCCAGCCAGACTAGCGGGAGATTGGATACGCAGTATTTT.

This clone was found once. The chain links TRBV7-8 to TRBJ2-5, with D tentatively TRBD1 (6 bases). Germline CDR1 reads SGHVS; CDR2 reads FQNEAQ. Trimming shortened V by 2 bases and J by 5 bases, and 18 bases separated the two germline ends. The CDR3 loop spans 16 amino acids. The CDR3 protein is CASSLSFLQGRETQYF. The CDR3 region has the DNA TGTGCCAGCAGCTTATCGTTCCTACAGGGACGGGAGACCCAGTACTTC. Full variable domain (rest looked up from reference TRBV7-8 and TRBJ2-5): GAGVSQSPRYKVAKRGQDVALRCDPISGHVSLFWYQQALGQGPEFLTYFQNEAQLDKSGLPSDRFFAERPEGSVSTLKIQRTQQEDSAVYLCASSLSFLQGRETQYFGPGTRLLVL.

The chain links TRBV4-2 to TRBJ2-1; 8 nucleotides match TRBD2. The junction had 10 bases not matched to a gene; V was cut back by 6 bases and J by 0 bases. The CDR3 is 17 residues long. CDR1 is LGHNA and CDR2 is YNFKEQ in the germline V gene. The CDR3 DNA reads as TGTGCCAGCAGGCAACCCGCCCTAGCGGGCTCCTACAATGAGCAGTTCTTC. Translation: CASRQPALAGSYNEQFF.

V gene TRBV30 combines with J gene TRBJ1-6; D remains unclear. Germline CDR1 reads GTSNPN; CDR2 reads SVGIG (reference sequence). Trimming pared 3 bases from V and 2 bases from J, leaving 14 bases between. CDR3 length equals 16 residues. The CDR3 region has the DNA TGTGCCTGGAGGCGGGCCCCAAGTGCCTATAATTCACCCCTCCACTTT. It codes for CAWRRAPSAYNSPLHF.

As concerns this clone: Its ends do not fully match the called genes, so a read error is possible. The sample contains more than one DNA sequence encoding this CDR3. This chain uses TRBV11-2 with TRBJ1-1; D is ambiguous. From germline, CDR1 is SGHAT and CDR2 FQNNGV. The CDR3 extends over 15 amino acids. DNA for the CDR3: TGCGCCAGCAGCTCCCGACGGTCGGGGAACACTGAAGCTTTCTTT. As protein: CASSSRRSGNTEAFF. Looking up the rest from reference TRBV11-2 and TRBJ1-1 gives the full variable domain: EAGVAQSPRYKIIEKRQSVAFWCNPISGHATLYWYQQILGQGPKLLIQFQNNGVVDDSQLPKDRFSAERLKGVDSTLKIQPAKLEDSAVYLCASSSRRSGNTEAFFGQGTRLTVV.

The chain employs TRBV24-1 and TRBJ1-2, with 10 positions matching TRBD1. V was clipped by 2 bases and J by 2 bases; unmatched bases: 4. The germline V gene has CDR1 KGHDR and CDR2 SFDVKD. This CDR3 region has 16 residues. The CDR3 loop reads CATSDSGQGLNYGYTF. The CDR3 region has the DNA TGTGCCACCAGTGATTCGGGACAGGGGCTCAACTATGGCTACACCTTC.

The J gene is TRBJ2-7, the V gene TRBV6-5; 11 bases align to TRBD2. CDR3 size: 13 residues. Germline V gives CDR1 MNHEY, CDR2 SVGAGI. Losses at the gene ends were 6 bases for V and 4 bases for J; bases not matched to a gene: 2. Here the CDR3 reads CASSLAGGYEQYV. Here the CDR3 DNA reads TGTGCCAGCAGCTTAGCGGGAGGGTACGAGCAGTACGTC.

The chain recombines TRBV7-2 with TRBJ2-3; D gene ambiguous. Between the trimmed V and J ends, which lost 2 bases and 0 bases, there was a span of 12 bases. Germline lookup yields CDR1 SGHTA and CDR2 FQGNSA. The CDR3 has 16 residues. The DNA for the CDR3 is TGTGCCAGCAGCTTAAGAGGCCTGGCGAGCACAGATACGCAGTATTTT. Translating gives CASSLRGLASTDTQYF. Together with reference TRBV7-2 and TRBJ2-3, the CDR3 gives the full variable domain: GAGVSQSPSNKVTEKGKDVELRCDPISGHTALYWYRQSLGQGLEFLIYFQGNSAPDKSGLPSDRFSAERTGGSVSTLTIQRTQQEDSAVYLCASSLRGLASTDTQYFGPGTRLTVL.

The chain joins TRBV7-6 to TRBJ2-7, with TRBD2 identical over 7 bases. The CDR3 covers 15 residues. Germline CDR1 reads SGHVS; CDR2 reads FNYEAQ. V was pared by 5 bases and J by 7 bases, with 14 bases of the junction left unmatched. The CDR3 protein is CASSPGGGAVGEQYF. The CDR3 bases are TGTGCCAGCAGCCCCGGGGGAGGGGCCGTGGGAGAGCAGTACTTC. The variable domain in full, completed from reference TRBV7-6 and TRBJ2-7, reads GAGVSQSPRYKVTKRGQDVALRCDPISGHVSLYWYRQALGQGPEFLTYFNYEAQQDKSGLPNDRFSAERPEGSISTLTIQRTEQRDSAMYRCASSPGGGAVGEQYFGPGTRLTVT.

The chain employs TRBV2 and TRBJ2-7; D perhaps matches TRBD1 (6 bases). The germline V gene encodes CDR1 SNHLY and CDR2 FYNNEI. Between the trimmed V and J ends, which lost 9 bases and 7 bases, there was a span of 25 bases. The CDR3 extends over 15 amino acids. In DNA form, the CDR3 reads TGTGCCAGTAGCCGGGGACAAGGACCCTCGGGTGAGCAGTACGTC. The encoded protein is CASSRGQGPSGEQYV.

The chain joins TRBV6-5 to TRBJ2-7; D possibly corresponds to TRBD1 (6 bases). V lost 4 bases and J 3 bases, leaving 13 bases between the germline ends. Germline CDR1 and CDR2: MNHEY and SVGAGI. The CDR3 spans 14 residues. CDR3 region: CASSFGKQGYEQYF. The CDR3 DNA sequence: TGTGCCAGCAGTTTCGGGAAACAGGGCTACGAGCAGTACTTC.

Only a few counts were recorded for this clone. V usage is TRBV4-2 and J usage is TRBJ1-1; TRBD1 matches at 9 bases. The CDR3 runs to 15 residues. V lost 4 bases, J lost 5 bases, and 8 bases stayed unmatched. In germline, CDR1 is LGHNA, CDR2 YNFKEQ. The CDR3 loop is CASSLTGTGKTEAFF. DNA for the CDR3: TGTGCCAGCAGCCTCACCGGGACAGGGAAGACTGAAGCTTTCTTT.

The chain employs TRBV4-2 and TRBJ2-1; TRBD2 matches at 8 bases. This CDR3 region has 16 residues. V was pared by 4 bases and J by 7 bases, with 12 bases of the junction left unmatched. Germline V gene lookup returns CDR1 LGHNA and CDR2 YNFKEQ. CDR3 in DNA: TGTGCCAGCAGCCCCCGGGTGAGGGAGCGGGAGAATGAGCAGTTCTTC. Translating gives CASSPRVRERENEQFF.

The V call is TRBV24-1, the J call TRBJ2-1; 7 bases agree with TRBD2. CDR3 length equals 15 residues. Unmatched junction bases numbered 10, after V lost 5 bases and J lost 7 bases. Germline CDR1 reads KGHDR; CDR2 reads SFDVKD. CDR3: CATSGREGLWNEQFF. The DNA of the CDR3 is TGTGCCACCAGTGGGAGGGAGGGCCTGTGGAATGAGCAGTTCTTC.

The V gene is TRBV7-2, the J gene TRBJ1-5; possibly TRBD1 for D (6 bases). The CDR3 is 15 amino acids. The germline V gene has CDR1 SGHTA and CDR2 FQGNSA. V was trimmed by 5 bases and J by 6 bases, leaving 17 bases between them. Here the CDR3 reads CASSPKTGSGQPQHF. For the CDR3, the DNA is TGTGCCAGCAGCCCTAAGACAGGATCGGGTCAGCCCCAGCATTTT.